Listed below are T cell receptor beta chains from one sample, sequenced in a study of a mutant IDH1 vaccine in newly diagnosed glioma. These receptors are not linked to any known antigen. Libraries were prepared by immunoSEQ multiplex PCR; TCRdb keeps only in-frame clonotypes and omits some of them. The profile shows roughly 50,000 clones, around four fifths of them singletons. Sequenced material: PBMCs, taken from a glioma patient whose treatment included an IDH1 peptide vaccine. All receptors come from a young woman with glioma. Each CDR3 is given with its conserved first and last residue. D genes are given only for firm matches. A clone size is listed for some rows: how often the clone was seen (once, few, many), or a class if it is expanded.

j_gene,d_gene,abundance,v_gene,CDR3aa,CDR3nt
TRBJ1-2,-,-,TRBV7-2,CASSLNGARANYGYTF,TGTGCCAGCAGCTTAAACGGGGCGAGAGCTAACTATGGCTACACCTTC
TRBJ1-3,-,-,TRBV2,CASSLKQGPLGNTIYF,TGTGCCAGCAGTCTTAAACAGGGTCCTTTGGGAAACACCATATATTTT
TRBJ2-2,-,-,TRBV29-1,CSARDSRTGELFF,TGCAGCGCCCGGGATTCTCGTACCGGGGAGCTGTTTTTT
TRBJ2-7,-,-,TRBV27,CASSAGLYYEQYF,TGTGCCAGCAGTGCGGGTCTCTACTACGAGCAGTACTTC
TRBJ1-5,-,-,TRBV19,CASSITALGRNQPQHF,TGTGCCAGTAGTATAACGGCTTTGGGGCGCAATCAGCCCCAGCATTTT
TRBJ2-5,-,-,TRBV27,CASSPILGVQETQYF,TGTGCCAGCAGTCCCATATTGGGGGTCCAAGAGACCCAGTACTTC
TRBJ2-7,TRBD1,-,TRBV19,CASSIGQGSGEQYF,TGTGCCAGTAGTATAGGACAGGGGTCGGGTGAGCAGTACTTC
TRBJ1-5,-,-,TRBV7-9,CASSLNTQPQHF,TGTGCCAGCAGCTTAAATACGCAGCCCCAGCATTTT
TRBJ2-5,TRBD2,once,TRBV5-1,CASSKRESSEETQYF,TGCGCCAGCAGCAAGCGGGAGTCATCAGAAGAGACCCAGTACTTC
TRBJ2-3,TRBD2,-,TRBV19,CASSATSGGRNTQYF,TGTGCCAGTAGTGCAACTAGCGGGGGGCGTAATACGCAGTATTTT
TRBJ1-2,-,once,TRBV30,CAWTGGYGYTF,TGTGCCTGGACCGGCGGCTATGGCTACACCTTC
TRBJ1-1,-,-,TRBV6-1,CASSGLLYTEAFF,TGTGCCAGCAGTGGCCTCCTTTACACTGAAGCTTTCTTT
TRBJ2-2,TRBD1,once,TRBV7-9,CASSSGQGPSTGELFF,TGTGCCAGCAGCTCGGGACAGGGGCCCAGCACCGGGGAGCTGTTTTTT
TRBJ2-2,TRBD2,few,TRBV27,CASSLRGAGGFLTGELFF,TGTGCCAGCAGTTTAAGAGGGGCGGGGGGGTTCCTCACCGGGGAGCTGTTTTTT
TRBJ1-1,-,-,TRBV2,CATRDMNTEAFF,TGTGCCACCCGGGACATGAACACTGAAGCTTTCTTT
TRBJ1-4,TRBD1,-,TRBV12-5,CASGIQGATNEKLFF,TGTGCTAGTGGTATCCAGGGGGCAACTAATGAAAAACTGTTTTTT
TRBJ2-7,TRBD2,-,TRBV25-1,CASSAPKGSGGYEQYF,TGTGCCAGCAGTGCCCCTAAGGGTAGCGGGGGCTACGAGCAGTACTTC
TRBJ2-3,-,-,TRBV11-2,CASSFRPTDTQYF,TGTGCCAGCAGCTTCAGACCCACAGATACGCAGTATTTT
TRBJ2-7,-,-,TRBV10-2,CASRGVTGLFEQYF,TGCGCCAGCAGGGGGGTGACAGGACTCTTCGAGCAGTACTTC
TRBJ1-1,-,-,TRBV29-1,CSVRASNTEAFF,TGCAGCGTTCGAGCCAGTAACACTGAAGCTTTCTTT
TRBJ1-1,-,-,TRBV11-1,CASSLIQGTEAFF,TGTGCCAGCAGCTTAATTCAGGGCACTGAAGCTTTCTTT
TRBJ2-1,-,-,TRBV4-3,CASSQVAGREQFF,TGCGCCAGCAGCCAAGTAGCAGGGCGTGAGCAGTTCTTC
TRBJ2-4,-,-,TRBV7-9,CASSAGRLLAKNIQYF,TGTGCCAGCAGCGCCGGACGGTTACTAGCCAAAAACATTCAGTACTTC
TRBJ1-6,-,-,TRBV9,CASSVEGGNSPLHF,TGTGCCAGCAGCGTAGAGGGGGGAAATTCACCCCTCCACTTT
TRBJ2-3,-,-,TRBV19,CASQYPPDTQYF,TGTGCCAGCCAGTATCCGCCAGATACGCAGTATTTT
TRBJ2-3,TRBD2,once,TRBV5-1,CASSSPGLGKYF,TGCGCCAGCAGCTCCCCGGGACTAGGGAAGTATTTT
TRBJ2-5,TRBD2,-,TRBV9,CASSVGLAGVEETQYF,TGTGCCAGCAGCGTGGGACTAGCGGGGGTGGAGGAGACCCAGTACTTC